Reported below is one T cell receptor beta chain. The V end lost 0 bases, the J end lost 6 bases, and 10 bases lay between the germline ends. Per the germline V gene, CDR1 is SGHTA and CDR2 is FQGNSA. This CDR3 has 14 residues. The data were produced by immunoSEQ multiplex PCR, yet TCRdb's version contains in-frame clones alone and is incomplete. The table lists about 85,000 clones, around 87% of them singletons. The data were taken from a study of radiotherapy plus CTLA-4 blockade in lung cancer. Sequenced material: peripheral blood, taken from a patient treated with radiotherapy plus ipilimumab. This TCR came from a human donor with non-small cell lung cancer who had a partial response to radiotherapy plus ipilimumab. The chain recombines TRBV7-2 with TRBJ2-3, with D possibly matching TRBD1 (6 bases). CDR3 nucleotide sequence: TGTGCCAGCAGCTTAGCGAGGGGGTCGGATACGCAGTATTTT. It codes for CASSLARGSDTQYF.